This TCR beta chain was captured by sequencing in a study of blood T cell repertoires in COVID-19. Germline V gene sequence: CDR1 SGHRS, CDR2 YFSETQ. The CDR3 is 13 amino acids. The V end lost 7 bases, the J end lost 3 bases, and 13 bases lay between the germline ends. Sequenced by immunoSEQ multiplex PCR; TCRdb stores in-frame clones only, minus some. The sample holds under 200,000 clones, 70% to 90% seen once. The source of this sequence is a man between 60 and 75 years old with active or convalescent COVID-19. Material: peripheral blood. The rearrangement links TRBV5-1 to TRBJ1-1; maybe TRBD1 (5 bases). CDR3 loop: CASAPQGDTEAFF. The DNA of the CDR3 is TGCGCCAGCGCCCCCCAAGGGGACACTGAAGCTTTCTTT.